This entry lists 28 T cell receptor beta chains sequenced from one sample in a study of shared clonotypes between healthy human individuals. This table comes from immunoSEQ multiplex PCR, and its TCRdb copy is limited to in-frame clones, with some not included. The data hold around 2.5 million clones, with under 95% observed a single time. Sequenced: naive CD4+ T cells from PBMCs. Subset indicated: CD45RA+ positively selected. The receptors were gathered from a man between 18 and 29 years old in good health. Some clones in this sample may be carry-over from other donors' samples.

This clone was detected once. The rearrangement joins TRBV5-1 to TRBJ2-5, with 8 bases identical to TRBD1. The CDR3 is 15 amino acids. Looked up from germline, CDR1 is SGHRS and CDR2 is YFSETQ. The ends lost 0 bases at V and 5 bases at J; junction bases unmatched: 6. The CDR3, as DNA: TGCGCCAGCAGCTTGGGACAGGGGAAGGCGGAGACCCAGTACTTC. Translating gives CASSLGQGKAETQYF.

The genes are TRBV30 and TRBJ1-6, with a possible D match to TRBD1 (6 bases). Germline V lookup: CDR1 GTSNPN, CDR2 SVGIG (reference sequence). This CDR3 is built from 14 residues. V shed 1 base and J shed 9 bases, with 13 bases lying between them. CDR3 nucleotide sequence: TGTGCCTGGAGTGGGGGACAAGGAGGTTCACCCCTCCACTTT. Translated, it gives CAWSGGQGGSPLHF.

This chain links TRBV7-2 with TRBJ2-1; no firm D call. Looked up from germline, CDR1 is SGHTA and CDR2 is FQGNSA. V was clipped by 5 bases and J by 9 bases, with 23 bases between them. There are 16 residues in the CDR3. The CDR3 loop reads CASSLTGVAVGAEQFF. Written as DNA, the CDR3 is TGTGCCAGCAGCCTCACTGGGGTAGCAGTAGGTGCTGAGCAGTTCTTC. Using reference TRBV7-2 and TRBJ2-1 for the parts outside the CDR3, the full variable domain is GAGVSQSPSNKVTEKGKDVELRCDPISGHTALYWYRQSLGQGLEFLIYFQGNSAPDKSGLPSDRFSAERTGGSVSTLTIQRTQQEDSAVYLCASSLTGVAVGAEQFFGPGTRLTVL.

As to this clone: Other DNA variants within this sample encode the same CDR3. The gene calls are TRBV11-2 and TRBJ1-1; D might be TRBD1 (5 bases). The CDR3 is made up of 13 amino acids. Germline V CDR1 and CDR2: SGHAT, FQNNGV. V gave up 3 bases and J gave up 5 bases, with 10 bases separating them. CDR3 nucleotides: TGTGCCAGCAGCTTGCAACGGGGGACTGAAGCTTTCTTT. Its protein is CASSLQRGTEAFF.

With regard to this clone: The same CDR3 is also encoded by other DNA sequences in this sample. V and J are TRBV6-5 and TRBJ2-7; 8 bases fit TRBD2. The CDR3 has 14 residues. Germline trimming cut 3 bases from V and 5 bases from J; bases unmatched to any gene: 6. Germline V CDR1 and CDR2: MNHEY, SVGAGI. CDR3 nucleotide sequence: TGTGCCAGCAGTTATAGCGCGGGGGGCGACGAGCAGTACTTC. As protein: CASSYSAGGDEQYF.

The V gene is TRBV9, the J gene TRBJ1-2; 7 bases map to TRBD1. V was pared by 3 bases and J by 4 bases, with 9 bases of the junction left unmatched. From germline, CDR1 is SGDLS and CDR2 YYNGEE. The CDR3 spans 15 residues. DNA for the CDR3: TGTGCCAGCAGCGCTTTCCAGACAGGGCCCTATGGCTACACCTTC. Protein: CASSAFQTGPYGYTF.

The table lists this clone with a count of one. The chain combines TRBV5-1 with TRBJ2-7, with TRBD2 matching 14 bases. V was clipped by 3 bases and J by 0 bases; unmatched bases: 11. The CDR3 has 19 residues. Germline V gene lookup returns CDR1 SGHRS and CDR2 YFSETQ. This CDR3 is CASSWGTSGSNLPSYEQYF. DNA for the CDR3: TGCGCCAGCAGCTGGGGGACTAGCGGGAGTAACCTCCCCTCCTACGAGCAGTACTTC. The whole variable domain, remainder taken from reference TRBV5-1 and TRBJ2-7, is KAGVTQTPRYLIKTRGQQVTLSCSPISGHRSVSWYQQTPGQGLQFLFEYFSETQRNKGNFPGRFSGRQFSNSRSEMNVSTLELGDSALYLCASSWGTSGSNLPSYEQYFGPGTRLTVT.

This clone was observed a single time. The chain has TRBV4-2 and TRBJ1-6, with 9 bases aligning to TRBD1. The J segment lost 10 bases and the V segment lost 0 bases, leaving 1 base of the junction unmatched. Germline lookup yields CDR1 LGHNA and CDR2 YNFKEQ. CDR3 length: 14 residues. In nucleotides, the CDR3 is TGTGCCAGCAGCCAAGATGGGACAGGGTCACCCCTCCACTTT. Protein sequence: CASSQDGTGSPLHF.

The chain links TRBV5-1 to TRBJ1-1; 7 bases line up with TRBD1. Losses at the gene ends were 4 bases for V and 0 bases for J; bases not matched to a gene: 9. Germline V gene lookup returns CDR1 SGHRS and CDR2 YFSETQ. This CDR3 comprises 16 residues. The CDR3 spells CASSNLPGQMNTEAFF. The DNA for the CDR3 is TGCGCCAGCAGCAATCTTCCGGGACAGATGAACACTGAAGCTTTCTTT.

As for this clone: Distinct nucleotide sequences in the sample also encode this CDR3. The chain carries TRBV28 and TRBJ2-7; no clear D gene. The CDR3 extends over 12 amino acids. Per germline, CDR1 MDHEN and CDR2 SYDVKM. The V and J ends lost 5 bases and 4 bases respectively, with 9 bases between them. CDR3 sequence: CASSPLGYEQYF. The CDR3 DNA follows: TGTGCCAGCAGTCCGCTAGGGTACGAGCAGTACTTC.

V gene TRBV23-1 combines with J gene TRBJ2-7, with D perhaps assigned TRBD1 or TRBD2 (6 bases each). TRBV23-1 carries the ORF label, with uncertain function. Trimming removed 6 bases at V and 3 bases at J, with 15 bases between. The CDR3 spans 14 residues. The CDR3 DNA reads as TGCGCCAGCAGGGAGGCGGGACAAGGCTACGAGCAGTACTTC. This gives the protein CASREAGQGYEQYF.

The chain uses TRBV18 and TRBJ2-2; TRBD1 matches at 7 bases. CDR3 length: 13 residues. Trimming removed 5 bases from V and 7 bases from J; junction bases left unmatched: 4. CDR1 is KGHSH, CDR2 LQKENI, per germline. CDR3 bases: TGTGCCAGCTCATCGGACAGGATCGGGGAGCTGTTTTTT. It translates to CASSSDRIGELFF.

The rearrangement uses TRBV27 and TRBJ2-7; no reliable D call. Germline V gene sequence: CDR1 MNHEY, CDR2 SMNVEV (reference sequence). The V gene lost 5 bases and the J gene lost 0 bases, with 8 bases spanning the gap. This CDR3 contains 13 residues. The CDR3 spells CASSAYNSYEQYF. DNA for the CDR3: TGTGCCAGCAGTGCCTACAACTCCTACGAGCAGTACTTC.

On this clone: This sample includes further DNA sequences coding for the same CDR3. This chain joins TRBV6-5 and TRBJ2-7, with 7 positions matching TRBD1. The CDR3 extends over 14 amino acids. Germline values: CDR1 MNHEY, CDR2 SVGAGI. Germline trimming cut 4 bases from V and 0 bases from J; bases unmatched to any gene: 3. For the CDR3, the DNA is TGTGCCAGCAGTTCTCGGACAGGCTCCTACGAGCAGTACTTC. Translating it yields CASSSRTGSYEQYF.

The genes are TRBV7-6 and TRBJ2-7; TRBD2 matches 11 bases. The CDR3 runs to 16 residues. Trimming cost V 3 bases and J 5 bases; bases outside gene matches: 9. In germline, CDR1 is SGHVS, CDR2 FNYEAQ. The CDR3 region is CASSFVAGGLRDEQYF. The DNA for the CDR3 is TGTGCCAGCAGCTTTGTAGCGGGAGGGCTTAGGGACGAGCAGTACTTC.

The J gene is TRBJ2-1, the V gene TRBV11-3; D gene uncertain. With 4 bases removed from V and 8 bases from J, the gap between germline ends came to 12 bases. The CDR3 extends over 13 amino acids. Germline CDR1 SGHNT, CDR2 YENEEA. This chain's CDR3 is CASSSLAQDEQFF. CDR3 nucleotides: TGTGCCAGCAGCTCCCTGGCTCAGGATGAGCAGTTCTTC.

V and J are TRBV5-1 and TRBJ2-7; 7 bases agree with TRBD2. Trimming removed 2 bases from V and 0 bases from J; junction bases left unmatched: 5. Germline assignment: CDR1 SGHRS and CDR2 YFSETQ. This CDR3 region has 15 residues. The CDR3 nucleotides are TGCGCCAGCAGCTTCGGCCCTAGCGGCTCCTACGAGCAGTACTTC. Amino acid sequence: CASSFGPSGSYEQYF.

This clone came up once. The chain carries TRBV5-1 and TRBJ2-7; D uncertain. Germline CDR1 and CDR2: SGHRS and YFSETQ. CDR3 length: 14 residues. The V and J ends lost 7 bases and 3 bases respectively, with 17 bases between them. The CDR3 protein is CASRRPDGSYEQYF. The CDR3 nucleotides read TGCGCCAGCCGTAGACCGGACGGCAGCTACGAGCAGTACTTC.

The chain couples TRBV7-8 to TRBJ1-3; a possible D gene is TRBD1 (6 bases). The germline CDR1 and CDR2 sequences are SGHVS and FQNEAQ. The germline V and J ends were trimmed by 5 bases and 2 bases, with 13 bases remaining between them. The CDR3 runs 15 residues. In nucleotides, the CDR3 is TGTGCCAGCAGCAGGGGGTGGGGTGCTGGAAACACCATATATTTT. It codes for CASSRGWGAGNTIYF.

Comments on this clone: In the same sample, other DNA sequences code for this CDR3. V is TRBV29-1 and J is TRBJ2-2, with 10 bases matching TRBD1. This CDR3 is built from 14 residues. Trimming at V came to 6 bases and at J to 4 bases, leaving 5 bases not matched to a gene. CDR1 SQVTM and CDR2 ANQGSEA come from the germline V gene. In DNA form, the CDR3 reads TGCAGCGTGGAGAGGACAGGGGGCACCGGGGAGCTGTTTTTT. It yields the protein CSVERTGGTGELFF.

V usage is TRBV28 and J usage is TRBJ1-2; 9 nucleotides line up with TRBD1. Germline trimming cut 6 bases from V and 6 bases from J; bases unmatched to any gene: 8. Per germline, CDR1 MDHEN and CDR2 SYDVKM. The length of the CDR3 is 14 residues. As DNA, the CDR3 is TGTGCCAGCAGAACCCCGGGACAGGGTAATGGCTACACCTTC. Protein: CASRTPGQGNGYTF.

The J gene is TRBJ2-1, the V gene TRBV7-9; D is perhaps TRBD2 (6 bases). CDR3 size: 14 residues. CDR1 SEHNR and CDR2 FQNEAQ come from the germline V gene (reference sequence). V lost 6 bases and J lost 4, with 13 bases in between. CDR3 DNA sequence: TGTGCCAGCAGTCGGGAGATGAGTTACAATGAGCAGTTCTTC. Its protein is CASSREMSYNEQFF.

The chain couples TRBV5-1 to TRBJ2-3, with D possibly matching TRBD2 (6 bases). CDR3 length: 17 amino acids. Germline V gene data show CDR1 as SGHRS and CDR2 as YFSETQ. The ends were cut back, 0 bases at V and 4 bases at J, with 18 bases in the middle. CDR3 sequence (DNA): TGCGCCAGCAGCTTGGGCTTTAGTGGGAGGTCCTCAGATACGCAGTATTTT. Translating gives CASSLGFSGRSSDTQYF.

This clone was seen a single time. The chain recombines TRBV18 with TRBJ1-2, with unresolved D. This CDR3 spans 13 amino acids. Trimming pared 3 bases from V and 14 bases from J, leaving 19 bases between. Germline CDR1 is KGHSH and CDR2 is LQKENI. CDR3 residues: CASSPREPPEKTF. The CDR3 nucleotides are TGTGCCAGCTCACCGAGGGAGCCCCCTGAGAAAACCTTC.

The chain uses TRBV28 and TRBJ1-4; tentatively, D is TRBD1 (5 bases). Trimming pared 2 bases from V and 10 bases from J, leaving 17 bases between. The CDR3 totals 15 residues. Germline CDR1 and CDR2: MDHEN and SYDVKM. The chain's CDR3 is CASSLGGFGGAKLFF. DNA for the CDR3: TGTGCCAGCAGTTTAGGAGGTTTTGGAGGGGCAAAACTGTTTTTT.

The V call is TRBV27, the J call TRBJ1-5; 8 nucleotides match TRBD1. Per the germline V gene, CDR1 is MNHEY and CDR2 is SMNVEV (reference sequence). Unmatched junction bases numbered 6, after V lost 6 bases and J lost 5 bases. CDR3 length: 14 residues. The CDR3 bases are TGTGCCAGCAGCCGACAGGGGAATCATCAGCCCCAGCATTTT. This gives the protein CASSRQGNHQPQHF.

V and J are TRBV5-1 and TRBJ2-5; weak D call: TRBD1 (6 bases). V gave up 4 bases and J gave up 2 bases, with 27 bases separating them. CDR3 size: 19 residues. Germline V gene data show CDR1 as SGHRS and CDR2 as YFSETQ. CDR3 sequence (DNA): TGCGCCAGCAGCCGCTCGTCAGGGGCCAGGTTCAGAAGGCAAGAGACCCAGTACTTC. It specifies CASSRSSGARFRRQETQYF.

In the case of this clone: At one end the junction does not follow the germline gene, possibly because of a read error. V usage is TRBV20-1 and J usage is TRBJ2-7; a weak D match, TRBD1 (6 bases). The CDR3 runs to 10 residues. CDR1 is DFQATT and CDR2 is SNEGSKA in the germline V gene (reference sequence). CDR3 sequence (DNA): TGCAGTGCTAGTGGTCAGGGGTCTCACTTC. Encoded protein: CSASGQGSHF.